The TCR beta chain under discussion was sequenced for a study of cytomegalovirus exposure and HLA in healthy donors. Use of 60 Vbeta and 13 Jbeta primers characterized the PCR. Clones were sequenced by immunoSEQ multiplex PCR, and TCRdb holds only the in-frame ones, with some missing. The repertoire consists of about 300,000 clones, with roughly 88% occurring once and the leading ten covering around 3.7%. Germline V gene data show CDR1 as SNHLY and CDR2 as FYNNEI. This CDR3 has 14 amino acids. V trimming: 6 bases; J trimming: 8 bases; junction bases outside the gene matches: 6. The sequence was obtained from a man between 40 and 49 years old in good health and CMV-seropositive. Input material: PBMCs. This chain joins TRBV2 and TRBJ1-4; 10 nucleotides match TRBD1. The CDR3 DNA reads TGTGCCAGCAGCCGGACAGGGGGAAACGAAAAACTGTTTTTT. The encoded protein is CASSRTGGNEKLFF.